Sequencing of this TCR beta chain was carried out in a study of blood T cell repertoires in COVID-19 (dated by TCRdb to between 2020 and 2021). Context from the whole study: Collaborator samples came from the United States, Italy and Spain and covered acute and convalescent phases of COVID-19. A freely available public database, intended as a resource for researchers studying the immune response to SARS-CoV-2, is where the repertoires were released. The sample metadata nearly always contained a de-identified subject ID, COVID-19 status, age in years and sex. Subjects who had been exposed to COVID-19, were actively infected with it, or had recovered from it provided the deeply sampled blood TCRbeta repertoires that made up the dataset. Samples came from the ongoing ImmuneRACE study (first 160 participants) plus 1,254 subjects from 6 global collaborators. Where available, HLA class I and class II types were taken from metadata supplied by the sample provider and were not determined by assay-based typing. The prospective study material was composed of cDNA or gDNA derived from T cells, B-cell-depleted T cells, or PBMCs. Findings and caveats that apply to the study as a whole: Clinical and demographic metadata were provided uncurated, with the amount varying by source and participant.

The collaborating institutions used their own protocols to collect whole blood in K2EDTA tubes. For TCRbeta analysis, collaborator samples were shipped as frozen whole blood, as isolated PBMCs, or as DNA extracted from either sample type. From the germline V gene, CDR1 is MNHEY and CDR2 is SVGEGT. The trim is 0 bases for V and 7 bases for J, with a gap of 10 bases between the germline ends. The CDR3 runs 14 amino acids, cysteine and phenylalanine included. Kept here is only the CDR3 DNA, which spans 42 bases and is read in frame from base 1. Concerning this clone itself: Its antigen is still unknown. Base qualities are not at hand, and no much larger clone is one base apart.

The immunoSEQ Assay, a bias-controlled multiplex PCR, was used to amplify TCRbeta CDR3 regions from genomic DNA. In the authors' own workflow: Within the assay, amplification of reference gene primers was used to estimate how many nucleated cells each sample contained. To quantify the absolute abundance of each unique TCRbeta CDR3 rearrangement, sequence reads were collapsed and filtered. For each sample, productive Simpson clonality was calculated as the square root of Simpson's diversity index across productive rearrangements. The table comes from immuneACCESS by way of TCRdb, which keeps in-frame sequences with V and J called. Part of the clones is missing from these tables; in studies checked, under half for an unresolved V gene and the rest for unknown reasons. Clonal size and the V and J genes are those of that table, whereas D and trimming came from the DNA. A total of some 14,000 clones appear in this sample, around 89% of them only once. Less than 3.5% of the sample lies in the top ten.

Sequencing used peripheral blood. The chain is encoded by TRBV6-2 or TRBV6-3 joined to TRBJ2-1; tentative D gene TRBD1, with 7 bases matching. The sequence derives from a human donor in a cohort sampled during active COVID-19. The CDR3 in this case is CASSYSSGGNEQFF. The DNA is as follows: TGTGCCAGCAGTTACTCGTCAGGGGGGAATGAGCAGTTCTTC.